This T cell receptor (beta chain) appears in the sequencing data of a study of blood T cell repertoires in COVID-19. Looking at the study overall: Nucleic acid was either cDNA or gDNA, and it came from T cells, B-cell-depleted T cells, or PBMCs.

Germline-derived CDR1 and CDR2 are MNHEY and SVGAGI. V shed 6 bases, J shed 4 bases, and the junction held 4 bases outside the gene matches. There are 14 residues in the CDR3. In the study's own analysis: Using reference gene primer amplification, nucleated cell counts were estimated. This table comes from immunoSEQ multiplex PCR, and its TCRdb copy is limited to in-frame clones, with some not included. The DNA gave D and trimming, while V, J and clone size come from that table. Counted here are 40,000 or so clones, 86% occurring once; the ten biggest clones make up just under 8.5%. Only one count was recorded for this clone.

The sequenced sample consisted of peripheral blood. V and J are TRBV6-5 and TRBJ2-2; 8 bases are a match to TRBD1. The clonotype originates from a man between 60 and 70 years old with active COVID-19. CDR3 sequence (DNA): TGTGCCAGCAGCCCACAGGGGGGCACCGGGGAGCTGTTTTTT. Its protein product is CASSPQGGTGELFF.